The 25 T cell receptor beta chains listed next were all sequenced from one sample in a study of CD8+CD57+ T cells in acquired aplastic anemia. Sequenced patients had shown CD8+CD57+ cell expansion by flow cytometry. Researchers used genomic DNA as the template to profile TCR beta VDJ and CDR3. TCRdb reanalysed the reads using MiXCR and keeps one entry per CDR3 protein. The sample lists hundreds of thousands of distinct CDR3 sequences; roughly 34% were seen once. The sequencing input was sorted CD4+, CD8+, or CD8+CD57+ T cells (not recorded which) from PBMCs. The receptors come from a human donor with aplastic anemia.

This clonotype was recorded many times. Here the CDR3 reads CSVSPGFWSYVSNEQFF. DNA for the CDR3: TGCAGCGTCTCACCAGGGTTCTGGAGTTATGTTAGCAATGAGCAGTTCTTC. The J gene is TRBJ2-1, the V gene TRBV29-1; maybe TRBD1 (5 bases). The CDR3 spans 17 residues. The germline CDR1 and CDR2 sequences are SQVTM and ANQGSEA. V was pared by 6 bases and J by 6 bases, with 27 bases between.

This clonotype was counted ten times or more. CDR3 sequence (DNA): TGCAGCGTTGAAGATCGGTCGGCGGGGCGAATCACCGGGGAGCTGTTTTTT. Translated, it gives CSVEDRSAGRITGELFF. The chain links TRBV29-1 to TRBJ2-2; D may be TRBD2 (6 bases). The V gene lost 0 bases and the J gene lost 4 bases, with 18 bases spanning the gap. This CDR3 is 17 amino acids long. Germline V lookup: CDR1 SQVTM, CDR2 ANQGSEA.

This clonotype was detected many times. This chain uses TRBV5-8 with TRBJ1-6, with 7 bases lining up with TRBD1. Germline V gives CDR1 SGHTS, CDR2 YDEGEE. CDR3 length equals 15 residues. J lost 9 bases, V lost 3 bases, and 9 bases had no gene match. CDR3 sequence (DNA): TGTGCCAGCAGCTCGGGACAGAACGGGATTTCACCCCTCCACTTT. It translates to CASSSGQNGISPLHF. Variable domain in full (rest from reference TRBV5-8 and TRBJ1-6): EAGVTQSPTHLIKTRGQQATLRCSPISGHTSVYWYQQALGLGLQFLLWYDEGEERNRGNFPPRFSGRQFPNYSSELNVNALELEDSALYLCASSSGQNGISPLHFGNGTRLTVT.

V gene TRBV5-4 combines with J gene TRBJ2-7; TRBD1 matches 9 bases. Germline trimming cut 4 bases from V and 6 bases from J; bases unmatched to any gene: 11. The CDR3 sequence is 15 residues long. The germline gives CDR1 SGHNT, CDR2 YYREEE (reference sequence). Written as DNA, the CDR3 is TGTGCCAGCAGCGCTACAAGGGACAGGGTCTCCGAGCAGTACTTC. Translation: CASSATRDRVSEQYF.

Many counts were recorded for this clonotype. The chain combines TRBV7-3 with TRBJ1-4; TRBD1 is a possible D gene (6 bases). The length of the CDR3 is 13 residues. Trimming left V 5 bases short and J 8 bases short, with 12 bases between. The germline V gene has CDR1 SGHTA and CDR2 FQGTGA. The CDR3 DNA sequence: TGTGCCAGCAGCCACAGGGAAGGCGAAAAACTGTTTTTT. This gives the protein CASSHREGEKLFF. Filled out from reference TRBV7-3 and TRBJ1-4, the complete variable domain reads GAGVSQTPSNKVTEKGKYVELRCDPISGHTALYWYRQSLGQGPEFLIYFQGTGAADDSGLPNDRFFAVRPEGSVSTLKIQRTERGDSAVYLCASSHREGEKLFFGSGTQLSVL.

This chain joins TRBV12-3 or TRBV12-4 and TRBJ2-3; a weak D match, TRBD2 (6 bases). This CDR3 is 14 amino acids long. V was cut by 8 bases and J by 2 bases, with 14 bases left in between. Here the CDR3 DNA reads TGTGCCAGCCGCCGGGGGAGAGACACAGATACGCAGTATTTT. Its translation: CASRRGRDTDTQYF.

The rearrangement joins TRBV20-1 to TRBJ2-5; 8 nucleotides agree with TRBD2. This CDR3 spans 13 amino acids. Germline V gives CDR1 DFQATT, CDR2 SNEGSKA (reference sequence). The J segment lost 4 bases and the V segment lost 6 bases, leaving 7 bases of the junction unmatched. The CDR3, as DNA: TGCAGTGCCCCTTCGGGAGGGCGAGAGACCCAGTACTTC. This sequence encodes CSAPSGGRETQYF.

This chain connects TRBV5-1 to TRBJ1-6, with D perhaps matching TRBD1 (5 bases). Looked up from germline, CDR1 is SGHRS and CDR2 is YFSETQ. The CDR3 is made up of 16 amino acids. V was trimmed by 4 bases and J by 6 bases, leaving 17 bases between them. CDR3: CASSQTFDRGNSPLHF. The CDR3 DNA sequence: TGCGCCAGCAGCCAAACATTTGACAGAGGTAATTCACCCCTCCACTTT. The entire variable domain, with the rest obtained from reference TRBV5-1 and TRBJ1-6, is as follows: KAGVTQTPRYLIKTRGQQVTLSCSPISGHRSVSWYQQTPGQGLQFLFEYFSETQRNKGNFPGRFSGRQFSNSRSEMNVSTLELGDSALYLCASSQTFDRGNSPLHFGNGTRLTVT.

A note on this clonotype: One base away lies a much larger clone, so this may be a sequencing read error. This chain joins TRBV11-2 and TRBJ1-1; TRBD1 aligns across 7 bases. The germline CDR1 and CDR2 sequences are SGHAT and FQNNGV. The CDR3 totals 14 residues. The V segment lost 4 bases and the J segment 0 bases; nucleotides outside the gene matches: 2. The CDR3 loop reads CASSSGQLNTEAFF. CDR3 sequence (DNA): TGTGCCAGCAGCTCGGGACAGCTGAACACTGAAGCTTTCTTT.

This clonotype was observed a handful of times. The CDR3 spells CASKNSFRVSYEQYF. The CDR3, as DNA: TGTGCCAGCAAGAATTCATTCAGGGTCTCCTACGAGCAGTACTTC. The rearrangement links TRBV6-2 or TRBV6-3 to TRBJ2-7; weak D call: TRBD1 (5 bases). The germline V gene encodes CDR1 MNHEY and CDR2 SVGEGT. The CDR3 consists of 15 residues. V was cut by 7 bases and J by 0 bases, with 16 bases left in between.

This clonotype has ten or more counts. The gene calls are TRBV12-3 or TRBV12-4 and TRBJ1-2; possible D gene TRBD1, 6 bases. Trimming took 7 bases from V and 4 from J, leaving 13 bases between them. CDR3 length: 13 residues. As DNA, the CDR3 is TGTGCCAGCAACATCGACAGGCTCTATGGCTACACCTTC. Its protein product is CASNIDRLYGYTF.

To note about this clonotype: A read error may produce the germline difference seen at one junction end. Here the CDR3 DNA reads TGTGCCAGCAGCCAAGGGACTAGCGGGCACACAGATGCGCAGTATTTT. Its translation: CASSQGTSGHTDAQYF. The V gene is TRBV7-3, the J gene TRBJ2-3; 12 bases line up with TRBD2. In germline, CDR1 is SGHTA, CDR2 FQGTGA. The CDR3 covers 16 residues.

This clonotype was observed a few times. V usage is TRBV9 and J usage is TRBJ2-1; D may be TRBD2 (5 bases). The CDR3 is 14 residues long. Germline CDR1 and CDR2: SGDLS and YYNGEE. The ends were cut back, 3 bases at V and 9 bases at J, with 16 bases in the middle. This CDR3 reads CASSAHEGQSEQFF. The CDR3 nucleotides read TGTGCCAGCAGCGCCCACGAGGGCCAAAGTGAGCAGTTCTTC.

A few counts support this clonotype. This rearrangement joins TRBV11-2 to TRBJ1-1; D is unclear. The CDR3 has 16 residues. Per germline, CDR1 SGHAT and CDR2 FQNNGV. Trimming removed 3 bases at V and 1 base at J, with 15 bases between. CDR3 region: CASSFDGLKGNTEAFF. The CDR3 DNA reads TGTGCCAGCAGCTTCGACGGACTAAAGGGGAACACTGAAGCTTTCTTT.

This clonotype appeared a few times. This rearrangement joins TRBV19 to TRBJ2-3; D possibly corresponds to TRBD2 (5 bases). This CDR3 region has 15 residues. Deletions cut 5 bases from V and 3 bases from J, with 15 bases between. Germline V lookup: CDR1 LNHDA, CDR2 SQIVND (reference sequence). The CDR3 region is CASSVNSPGTDTQYF. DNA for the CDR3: TGTGCCAGTAGTGTAAACTCCCCGGGAACAGATACGCAGTATTTT.

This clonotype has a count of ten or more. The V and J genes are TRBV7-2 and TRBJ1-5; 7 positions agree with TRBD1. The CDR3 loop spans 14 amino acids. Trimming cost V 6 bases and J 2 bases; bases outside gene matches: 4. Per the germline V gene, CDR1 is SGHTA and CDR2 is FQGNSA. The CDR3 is CASSNQGGNQPQHF. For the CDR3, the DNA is TGTGCCAGCAGTAACCAGGGGGGCAATCAGCCCCAGCATTTT.

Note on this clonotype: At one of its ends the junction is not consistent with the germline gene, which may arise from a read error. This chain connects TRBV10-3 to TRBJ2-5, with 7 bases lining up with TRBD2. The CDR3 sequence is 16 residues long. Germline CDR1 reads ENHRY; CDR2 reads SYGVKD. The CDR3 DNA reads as TGTGCCAGCAGTTGGGGACTAACGGGGCCACAAGAGACCCAGTACTTC. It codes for CASSWGLTGPQETQYF.

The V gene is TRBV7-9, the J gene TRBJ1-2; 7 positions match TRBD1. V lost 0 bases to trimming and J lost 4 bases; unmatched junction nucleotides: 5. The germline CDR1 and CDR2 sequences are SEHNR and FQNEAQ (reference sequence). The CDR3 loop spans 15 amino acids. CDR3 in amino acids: CASSLALRGPYGYTF. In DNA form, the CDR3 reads TGTGCCAGCAGCTTAGCGCTGAGGGGGCCCTATGGCTACACCTTC.

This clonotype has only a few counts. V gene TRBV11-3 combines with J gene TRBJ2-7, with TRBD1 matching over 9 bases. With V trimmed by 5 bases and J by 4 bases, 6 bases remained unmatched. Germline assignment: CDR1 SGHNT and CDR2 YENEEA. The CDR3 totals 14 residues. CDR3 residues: CASSAGTGMYEQYF. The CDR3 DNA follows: TGTGCCAGCAGCGCCGGGACAGGGATGTACGAGCAGTACTTC.

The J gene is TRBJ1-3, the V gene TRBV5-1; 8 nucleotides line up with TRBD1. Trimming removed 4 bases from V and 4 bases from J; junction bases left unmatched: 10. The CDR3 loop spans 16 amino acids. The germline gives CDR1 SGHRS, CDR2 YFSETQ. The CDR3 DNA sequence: TGCGCCAGCAGCGTGGATCAGGACAGGGCCGGAAACACCATATATTTT. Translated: CASSVDQDRAGNTIYF.

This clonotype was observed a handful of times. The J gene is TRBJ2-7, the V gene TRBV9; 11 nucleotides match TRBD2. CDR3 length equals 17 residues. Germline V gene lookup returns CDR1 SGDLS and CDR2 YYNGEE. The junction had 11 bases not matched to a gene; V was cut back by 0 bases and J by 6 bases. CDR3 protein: CASSVGTGLAVSGEQYF. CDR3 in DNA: TGTGCCAGCAGCGTAGGGACGGGACTAGCGGTTTCGGGCGAGCAGTACTTC. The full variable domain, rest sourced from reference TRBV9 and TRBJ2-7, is DSGVTQTPKHLITATGQRVTLRCSPRSGDLSVYWYQQSLDQGLQFLIQYYNGEERAKGNILERFSAQQFPDLHSELNLSSLELGDSALYFCASSVGTGLAVSGEQYFGPGTRLTVT.

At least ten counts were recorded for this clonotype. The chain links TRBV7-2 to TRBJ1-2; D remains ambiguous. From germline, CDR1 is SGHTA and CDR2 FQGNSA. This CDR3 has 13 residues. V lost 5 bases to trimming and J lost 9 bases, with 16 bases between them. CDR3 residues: CASSHSQPFSYTF. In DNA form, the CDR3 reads TGTGCCAGCAGCCATTCCCAGCCCTTCAGCTACACCTTC.

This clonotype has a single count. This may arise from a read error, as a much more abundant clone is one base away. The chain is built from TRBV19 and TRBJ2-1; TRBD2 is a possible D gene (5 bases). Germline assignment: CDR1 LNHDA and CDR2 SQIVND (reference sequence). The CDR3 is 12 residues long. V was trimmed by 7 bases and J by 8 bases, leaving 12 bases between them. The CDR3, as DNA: TGTGCCAGTACCTCAAAGAGGGATGAGCAGTTCTTC. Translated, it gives CASTSKRDEQFF.

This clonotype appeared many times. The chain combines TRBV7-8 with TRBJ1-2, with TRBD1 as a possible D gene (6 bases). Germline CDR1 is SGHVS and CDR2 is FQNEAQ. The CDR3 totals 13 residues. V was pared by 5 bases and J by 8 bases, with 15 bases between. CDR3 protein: CASSPEEGVGYTF. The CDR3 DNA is TGTGCCAGCAGCCCCGAGGAGGGGGTGGGCTACACCTTC.

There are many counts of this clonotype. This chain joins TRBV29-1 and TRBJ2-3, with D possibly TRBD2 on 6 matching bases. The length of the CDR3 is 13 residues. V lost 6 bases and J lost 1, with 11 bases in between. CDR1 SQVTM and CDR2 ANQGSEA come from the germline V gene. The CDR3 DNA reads TGCAGCGTCACTAGCATAGGCACAGATACGCAGTATTTT. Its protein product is CSVTSIGTDTQYF.